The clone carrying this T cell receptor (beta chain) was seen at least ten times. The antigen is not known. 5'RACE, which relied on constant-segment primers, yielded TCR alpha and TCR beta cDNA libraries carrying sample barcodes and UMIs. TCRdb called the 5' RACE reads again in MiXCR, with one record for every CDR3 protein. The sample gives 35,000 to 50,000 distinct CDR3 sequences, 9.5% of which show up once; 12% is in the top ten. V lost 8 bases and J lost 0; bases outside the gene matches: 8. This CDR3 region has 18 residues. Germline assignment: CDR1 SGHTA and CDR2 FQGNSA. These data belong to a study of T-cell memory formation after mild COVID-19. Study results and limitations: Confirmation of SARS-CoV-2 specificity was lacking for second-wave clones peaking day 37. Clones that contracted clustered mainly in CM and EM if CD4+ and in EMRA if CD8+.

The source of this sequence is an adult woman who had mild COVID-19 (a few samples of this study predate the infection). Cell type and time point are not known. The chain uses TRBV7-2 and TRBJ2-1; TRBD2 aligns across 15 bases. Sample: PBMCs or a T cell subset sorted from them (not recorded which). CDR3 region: CASRGLAGGPSSYNEQFF. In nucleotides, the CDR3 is TGTGCCAGCCGCGGACTAGCGGGGGGGCCTAGCTCCTACAATGAGCAGTTCTTC.